This T cell receptor (beta chain) was recorded in a study of shared clonotypes between healthy human individuals. Study as a whole: Each donor's CD8 memory used one plate, CD8 naive two, each CD4 subset three. General observations from the study: Generation probability values for non-shared clonotypes were lower than those for clonotypes shared by all four donors.

Each cell subset's genomic DNA was divided evenly among several immunoSEQ plates. Only in-frame clones appear in the TCRdb table, and some are missing; sequencing was by immunoSEQ multiplex PCR. The sample lists a few million clones, around 95% seen once, with around 0.13% in the top ten. In regard to this clone: Its antigen is as yet unknown.

The CDR3 is 15 amino acids. V was trimmed by 0 bases and J by 10 bases, leaving 13 bases between them. CDR1 MGHRA and CDR2 YSYEKL come from the germline V gene. This sequence originates from a man in his late teens or twenties in good health. This chain uses TRBV4-1 with TRBJ1-6; no firm D call. The sequenced sample was naive CD4+ T cells sorted from blood. Noted subset: CD45RA+ positively selected. CDR3 bases: TGCGCCAGCAGCCAAGATTTGGGGTTAAGCTCACCCCTCCACTTT. Protein sequence: CASSQDLGLSSPLHF.